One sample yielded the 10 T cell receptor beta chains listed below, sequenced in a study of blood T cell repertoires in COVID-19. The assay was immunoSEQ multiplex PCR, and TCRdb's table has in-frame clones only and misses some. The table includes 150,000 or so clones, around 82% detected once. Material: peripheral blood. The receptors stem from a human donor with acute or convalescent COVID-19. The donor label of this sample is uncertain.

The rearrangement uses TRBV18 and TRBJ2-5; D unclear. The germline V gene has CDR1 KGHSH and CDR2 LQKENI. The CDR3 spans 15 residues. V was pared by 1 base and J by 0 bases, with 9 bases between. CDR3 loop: CASSPLRSNQETQYF. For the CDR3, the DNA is TGTGCCAGCTCACCACTCCGTAGCAACCAAGAGACCCAGTACTTC.

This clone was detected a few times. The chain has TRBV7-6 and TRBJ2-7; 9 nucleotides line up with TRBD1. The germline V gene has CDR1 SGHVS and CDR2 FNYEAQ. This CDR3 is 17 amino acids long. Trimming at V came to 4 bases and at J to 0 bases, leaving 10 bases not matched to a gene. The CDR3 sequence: CASSSPSGTGNSYEQYF. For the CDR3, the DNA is TGTGCCAGCAGCTCCCCGAGCGGGACAGGGAACTCCTACGAGCAGTACTTC.

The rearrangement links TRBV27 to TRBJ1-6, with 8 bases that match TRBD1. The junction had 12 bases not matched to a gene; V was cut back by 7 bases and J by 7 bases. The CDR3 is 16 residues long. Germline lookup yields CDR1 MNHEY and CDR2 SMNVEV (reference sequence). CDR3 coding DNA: TGTGCCAGCAAGGGGAACGTGGGGACAGGAAATTCACCCCTCCACTTT. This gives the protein CASKGNVGTGNSPLHF.

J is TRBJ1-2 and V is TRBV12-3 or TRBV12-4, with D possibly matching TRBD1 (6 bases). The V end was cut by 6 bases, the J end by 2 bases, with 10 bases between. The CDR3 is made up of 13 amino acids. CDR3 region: CASSQGQNYGYTF. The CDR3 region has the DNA TGTGCCAGCAGCCAGGGGCAGAACTATGGCTACACCTTC.

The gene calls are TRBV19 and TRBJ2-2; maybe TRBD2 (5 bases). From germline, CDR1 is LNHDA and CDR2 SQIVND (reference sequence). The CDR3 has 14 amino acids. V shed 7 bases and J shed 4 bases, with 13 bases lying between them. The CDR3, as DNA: TGTGCCAGTAAGGTAGCGCGTGGCACCGGGGAGCTGTTTTTT. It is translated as CASKVARGTGELFF. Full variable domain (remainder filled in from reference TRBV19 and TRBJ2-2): DGGITQSPKYLFRKEGQNVTLSCEQNLNHDAMYWYRQDPGQGLRLIYYSQIVNDFQKGDIAEGYSVSREKKESFPLTVTSAQKNPTAFYLCASKVARGTGELFFGEGSRLTVL.

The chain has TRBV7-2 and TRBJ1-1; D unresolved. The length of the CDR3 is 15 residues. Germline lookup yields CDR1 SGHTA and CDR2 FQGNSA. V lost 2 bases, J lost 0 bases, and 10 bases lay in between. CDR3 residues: CASSLPGRMNTEAFF. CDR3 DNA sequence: TGTGCCAGCAGCTTACCGGGAAGAATGAACACTGAAGCTTTCTTT.

CDR3 nucleotide sequence: TGTGCCAGCAGTCCCCAGGACCCCGGGGTCACTGAAGCTTTCTTT. It translates to CASSPQDPGVTEAFF. The chain has TRBV27 and TRBJ1-1; no firm D call. Trimming removed 5 bases from V and 4 bases from J, with 17 bases in between. The CDR3 extends over 15 amino acids. CDR1 and CDR2 from the germline V gene are MNHEY and SMNVEV (reference sequence).

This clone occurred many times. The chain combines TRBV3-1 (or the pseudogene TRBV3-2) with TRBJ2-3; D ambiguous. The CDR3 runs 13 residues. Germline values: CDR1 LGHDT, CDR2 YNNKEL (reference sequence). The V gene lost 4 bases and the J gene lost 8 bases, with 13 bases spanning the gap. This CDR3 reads CASSPRGSGTQYF. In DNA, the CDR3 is TGTGCCAGCAGCCCCAGAGGTTCGGGTACGCAGTATTTT.

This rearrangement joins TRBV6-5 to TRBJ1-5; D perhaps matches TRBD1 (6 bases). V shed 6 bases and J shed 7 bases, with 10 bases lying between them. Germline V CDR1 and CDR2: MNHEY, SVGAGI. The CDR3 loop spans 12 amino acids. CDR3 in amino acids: CASSRGEQPQHF. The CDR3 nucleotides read TGTGCCAGCAGCAGGGGAGAACAGCCCCAGCATTTT.

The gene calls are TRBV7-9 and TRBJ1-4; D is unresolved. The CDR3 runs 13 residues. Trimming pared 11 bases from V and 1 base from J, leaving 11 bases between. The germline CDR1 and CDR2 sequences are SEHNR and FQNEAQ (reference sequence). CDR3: CARSSGTNEKLFF. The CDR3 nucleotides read TGTGCCCGGTCGTCGGGAACTAATGAAAAACTGTTTTTT.